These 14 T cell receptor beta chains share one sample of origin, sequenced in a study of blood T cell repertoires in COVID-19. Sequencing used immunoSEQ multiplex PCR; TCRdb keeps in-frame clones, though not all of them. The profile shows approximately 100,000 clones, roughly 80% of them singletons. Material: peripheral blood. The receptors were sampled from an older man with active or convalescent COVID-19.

The CDR3 sequence is CASSQSGTDTEAFF. The DNA of the CDR3 is TGTGCCAGCAGCCAAAGCGGGACTGACACTGAAGCTTTCTTT. The chain joins TRBV3-1 (or the pseudogene TRBV3-2) to TRBJ1-1; tentatively, D is TRBD1 (5 bases). The CDR3 extends over 14 amino acids. Germline CDR1 reads LGHDT; CDR2 reads YNNKEL (reference sequence). Trimming cost V 2 bases and J 3 bases, with 10 bases left between them.

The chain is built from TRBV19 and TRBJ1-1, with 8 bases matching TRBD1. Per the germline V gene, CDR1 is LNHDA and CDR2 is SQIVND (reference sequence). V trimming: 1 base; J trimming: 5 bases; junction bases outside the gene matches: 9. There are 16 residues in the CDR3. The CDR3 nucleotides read TGTGCCAGTAGTATAGTCCTACAGGGGGAAGAGACTGAAGCTTTCTTT. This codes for CASSIVLQGEETEAFF.

Here the CDR3 DNA reads TGTGCCAGCAGCTTGGACTGGACCGGGGAGCTGTTTTTT. It yields the protein CASSLDWTGELFF. V usage is TRBV5-5 and J usage is TRBJ2-2; no definite D call. The V end was cut by 0 bases, the J end by 5 bases, with 5 bases between. Germline values: CDR1 SGHKS, CDR2 YYEKEE (reference sequence). The CDR3 has 13 residues. Full variable domain (rest looked up from reference TRBV5-5 and TRBJ2-2): DAGVTQSPTHLIKTRGQQVTLRCSPISGHKSVSWYQQVLGQGPQFIFQYYEKEERGRGNFPDRFSARQFPNYSSELNVNALLLGDSALYLCASSLDWTGELFFGEGSRLTVL.

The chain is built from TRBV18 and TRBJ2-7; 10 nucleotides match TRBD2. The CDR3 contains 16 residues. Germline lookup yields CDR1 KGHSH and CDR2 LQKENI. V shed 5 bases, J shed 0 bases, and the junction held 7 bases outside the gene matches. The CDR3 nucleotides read TGTGCCAGCTCAGGGACTAGCGAGAAGAGCTCCTACGAGCAGTACTTC. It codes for CASSGTSEKSSYEQYF. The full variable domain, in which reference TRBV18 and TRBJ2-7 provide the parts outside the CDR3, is NAGVMQNPRHLVRRRGQEARLRCSPMKGHSHVYWYRQLPEEGLKFMVYLQKENIIDESGMPKERFSAEFPKEGPSILRIQQVVRGDSAAYFCASSGTSEKSSYEQYFGPGTRLTVT.

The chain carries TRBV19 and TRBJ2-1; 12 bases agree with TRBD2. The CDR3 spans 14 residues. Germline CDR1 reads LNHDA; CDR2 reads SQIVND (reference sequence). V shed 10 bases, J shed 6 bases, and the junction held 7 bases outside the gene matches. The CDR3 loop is CATQTSGGLNEQFF. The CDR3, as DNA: TGTGCCACGCAAACTAGCGGGGGGCTCAATGAGCAGTTCTTC. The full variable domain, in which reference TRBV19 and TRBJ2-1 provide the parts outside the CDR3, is DGGITQSPKYLFRKEGQNVTLSCEQNLNHDAMYWYRQDPGQGLRLIYYSQIVNDFQKGDIAEGYSVSREKKESFPLTVTSAQKNPTAFYLCATQTSGGLNEQFFGPGTRLTVL.

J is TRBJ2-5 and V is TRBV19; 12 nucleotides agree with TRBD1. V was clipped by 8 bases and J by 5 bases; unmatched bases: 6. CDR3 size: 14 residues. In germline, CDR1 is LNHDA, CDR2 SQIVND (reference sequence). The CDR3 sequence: CASRGTGGAETQYF. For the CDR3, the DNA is TGTGCCAGTCGTGGGACAGGGGGCGCGGAGACCCAGTACTTC.

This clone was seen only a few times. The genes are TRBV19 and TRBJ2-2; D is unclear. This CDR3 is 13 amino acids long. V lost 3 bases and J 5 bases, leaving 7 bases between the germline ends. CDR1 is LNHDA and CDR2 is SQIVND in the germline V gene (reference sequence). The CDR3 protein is CASSMSATGELFF. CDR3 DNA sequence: TGTGCCAGTAGTATGTCCGCGACCGGGGAGCTGTTTTTT.

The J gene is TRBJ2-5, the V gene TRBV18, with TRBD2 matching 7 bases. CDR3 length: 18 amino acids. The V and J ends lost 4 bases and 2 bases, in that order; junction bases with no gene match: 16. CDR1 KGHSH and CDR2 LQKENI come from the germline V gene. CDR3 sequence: CASSLPPRASGGQETQYF. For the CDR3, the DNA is TGTGCCAGCTCACTCCCCCCGAGGGCTAGCGGTGGTCAAGAGACCCAGTACTTC.

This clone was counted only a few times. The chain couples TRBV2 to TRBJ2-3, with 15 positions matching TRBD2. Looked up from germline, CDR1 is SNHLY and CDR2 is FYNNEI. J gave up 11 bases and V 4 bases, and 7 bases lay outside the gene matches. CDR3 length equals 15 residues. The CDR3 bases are TGTGCCAGCAGTGTGGTTGGACTAGCGGGAGGGGTGCAGTATTTT. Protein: CASSVVGLAGGVQYF.

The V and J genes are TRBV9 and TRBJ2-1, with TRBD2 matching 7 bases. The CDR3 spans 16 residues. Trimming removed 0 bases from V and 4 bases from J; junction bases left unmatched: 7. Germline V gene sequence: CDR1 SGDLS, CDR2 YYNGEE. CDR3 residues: CASSVGGGSIYNEQFF. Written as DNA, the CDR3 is TGTGCCAGCAGCGTAGGGGGCGGGAGCATTTACAATGAGCAGTTCTTC.

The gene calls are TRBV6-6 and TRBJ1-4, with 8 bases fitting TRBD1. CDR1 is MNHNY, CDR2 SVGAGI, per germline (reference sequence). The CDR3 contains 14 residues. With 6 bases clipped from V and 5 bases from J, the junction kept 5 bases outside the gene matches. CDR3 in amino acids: CASRLDRENEKLFF. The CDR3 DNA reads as TGTGCCAGCAGATTGGACAGGGAGAATGAAAAACTGTTTTTT.

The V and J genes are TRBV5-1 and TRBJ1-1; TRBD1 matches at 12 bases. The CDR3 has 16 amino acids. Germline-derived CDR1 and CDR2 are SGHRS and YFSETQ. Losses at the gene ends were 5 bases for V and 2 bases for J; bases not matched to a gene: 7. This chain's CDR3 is CASSSGQGALNTEAFF. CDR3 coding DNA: TGCGCCAGCAGTTCGGGACAGGGGGCCCTCAACACTGAAGCTTTCTTT.

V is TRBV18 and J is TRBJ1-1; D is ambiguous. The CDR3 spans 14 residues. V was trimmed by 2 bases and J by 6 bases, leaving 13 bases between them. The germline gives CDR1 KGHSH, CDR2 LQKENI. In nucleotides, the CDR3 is TGTGCCAGCTCACCAGGCTTTTCGATTTCTGAAGCTTTCTTT. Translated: CASSPGFSISEAFF.

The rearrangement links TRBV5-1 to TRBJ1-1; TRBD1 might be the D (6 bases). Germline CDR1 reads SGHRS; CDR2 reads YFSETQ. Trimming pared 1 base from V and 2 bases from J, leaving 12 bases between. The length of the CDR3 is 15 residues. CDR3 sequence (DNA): TGCGCCAGCAGCTTGATGGGGGCAGGAAACACTGAAGCTTTCTTT. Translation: CASSLMGAGNTEAFF.